The 18 T cell receptor beta chains given below trace back to one sample, sequenced in a study of control samples from healthy donors and cancer patients (dated by TCRdb to 2020 to 2022). The library was made by the immunoSEQ multiplex PCR assay. Drawn from immuneACCESS, this table holds only the in-frame rearrangements with V and J called that TCRdb kept. Clones are partly lost; checked studies trace under half to an unresolved V gene and leave the rest unexplained. This sample has roughly 59,000 clones in its table, and roughly nine tenths of those were observed once. The top ten clones comprise 1.5% to 2% of the sample. Material for sequencing was PBMCs. These receptors were taken from a man in his forties with colorectal cancer.

V is TRBV4-3 and J is TRBJ1-5; D ambiguous. Trimming removed 0 bases at V and 1 base at J, with 10 bases between. This CDR3 contains 16 residues. CDR1 LGHNA and CDR2 YSLEER come from the germline V gene. CDR3 sequence reads: CASSQDASRSNQPQHF. As DNA, the CDR3 is TGCGCCAGCAGCCAAGATGCCAGCCGAAGCAATCAGCCCCAGCATTTT.

The rearrangement uses TRBV2 and TRBJ2-7; possible D gene TRBD1, 6 bases. CDR1 is SNHLY and CDR2 is FYNNEI in the germline V gene. V was cut by 2 bases and J by 3 bases, with 8 bases left in between. CDR3 length: 13 residues. This CDR3 reads CASSEPDSYEQYF. The CDR3, as DNA: TGTGCCAGCAGTGAACCGGACAGCTACGAGCAGTACTTC.

This rearrangement joins TRBV30 to TRBJ1-1; D is unclear. The CDR3 has 13 amino acids. The germline V and J ends were trimmed by 1 base and 0 bases, with 6 bases remaining between them. Germline V CDR1 and CDR2: GTSNPN, SVGIG (reference sequence). DNA for the CDR3: TGTGCCTGGAGTGGAGTACTGAACACTGAAGCTTTCTTT. As protein: CAWSGVLNTEAFF.

J is TRBJ2-1 and V is TRBV21-1; the table's D call TRBD1 went unverified against the DNA. TRBV21-1 is shown as a pseudogene. There are 16 residues in the CDR3. The CDR3 sequence: CASSKARADRVDEQFF. Here the CDR3 DNA reads TGTGCCAGCAGCAAGGCCAGGGCGGACAGGGTGGATGAGCAGTTCTTC.

This clone was detected a few times. The chain carries TRBV11-3 and TRBJ2-7; TRBD1 agrees at 11 bases. After removal of 6 bases from V and 5 bases from J, the junction contained 6 bases not matched to a gene. There are 14 residues in the CDR3. Per the germline V gene, CDR1 is SGHNT and CDR2 is YENEEA. CDR3 loop: CASSPGQGANEQYF. The CDR3 DNA sequence: TGTGCCAGCAGTCCCGGACAGGGGGCTAACGAGCAGTACTTC.

J is TRBJ2-7 and V is TRBV9; 10 positions match TRBD2. With 4 bases clipped from V and 5 bases from J, the junction kept 9 bases outside the gene matches. This CDR3 is 15 amino acids long. Germline V gene data show CDR1 as SGDLS and CDR2 as YYNGEE. CDR3 nucleotides: TGTGCCAGCAGCCCGGGACTAGCGCTTTTCGACGAGCAGTACTTC. Its translation: CASSPGLALFDEQYF.

The rearrangement uses TRBV5-6 and TRBJ1-1, with D perhaps matching TRBD1 (6 bases). The CDR3 consists of 15 residues. Germline CDR1 and CDR2: SGHDT and YYEEEE. The germline V and J ends were trimmed by 4 bases and 1 base, with 14 bases remaining between them. CDR3: CASSPMAGANTEAFF. The DNA of the CDR3 is TGTGCCAGCAGCCCTATGGCAGGGGCGAACACTGAAGCTTTCTTT.

The DNA for the CDR3 is TGTGCCAGCAGAACAGGTAATCAGCCCCAGCATTTT. Translation gives CASRTGNQPQHF. This chain links TRBV6-5 with TRBJ1-5; D is perhaps TRBD1 (5 bases). This CDR3 is 12 amino acids long. V was cut by 6 bases and J by 4 bases, with 7 bases left in between. In germline, CDR1 is MNHEY, CDR2 SVGAGI.

The rearrangement links TRBV18 to TRBJ1-1; a weak D match, TRBD1 (6 bases). Germline CDR1 reads KGHSH; CDR2 reads LQKENI. The V and J ends lost 4 bases and 3 bases respectively, with 12 bases between them. This CDR3 is 14 amino acids long. The CDR3 sequence: CASSRDTRDTEAFF. The CDR3 coding sequence is TGTGCCAGCTCACGGGACACGAGGGACACTGAAGCTTTCTTT. Together with reference TRBV18 and TRBJ1-1, the CDR3 gives the full variable domain: NAGVMQNPRHLVRRRGQEARLRCSPMKGHSHVYWYRQLPEEGLKFMVYLQKENIIDESGMPKERFSAEFPKEGPSILRIQQVVRGDSAAYFCASSRDTRDTEAFFGQGTRLTVV.

The chain employs TRBV6-1 and TRBJ1-2, with D unresolved. There are 13 residues in the CDR3. Looked up from germline, CDR1 is MNHNS and CDR2 is SASEGT. The germline V and J ends were trimmed by 1 base and 1 base, with 4 bases remaining between them. CDR3: CASSEGVNYGYTF. CDR3 DNA: TGTGCCAGCAGTGAAGGAGTTAACTATGGCTACACCTTC.

CDR3 DNA sequence: TGTGCCAGCAGCGTGAGGGGGCGAGGAAACACCATATATTTT. Protein sequence: CASSVRGRGNTIYF. V is TRBV6-5 and J is TRBJ1-3; the match to TRBD1 covers 7 bases. The CDR3 runs 14 residues. CDR1 and CDR2 from the germline V gene are MNHEY and SVGAGI. Trimming removed 6 bases from V and 4 bases from J; junction bases left unmatched: 6.

V usage is TRBV5-1 and J usage is TRBJ2-3; 10 bases line up with TRBD2. There are 17 residues in the CDR3. Germline lookup yields CDR1 SGHRS and CDR2 YFSETQ. With V trimmed by 1 base and J by 1 base, 6 bases remained unmatched. The CDR3 DNA reads as TGCGCCAGCAGCTTGAACCCTAGCGGGGGTGGCACAGATACGCAGTATTTT. Translating it yields CASSLNPSGGGTDTQYF.

This chain joins TRBV7-9 and TRBJ1-2, with 7 bases that match TRBD1. With V trimmed by 5 bases and J by 2 bases, 2 bases remained unmatched. The germline V gene has CDR1 SEHNR and CDR2 FQNEAQ (reference sequence). This CDR3 spans 13 amino acids. In nucleotides, the CDR3 is TGTGCCAGCAGCGAGGACAGGAACTATGGCTACACCTTC. Translation: CASSEDRNYGYTF.

The chain is built from TRBV6-2 or TRBV6-3 and TRBJ1-2, with 8 nucleotides matching TRBD1. The V gene's germline CDR1 is MNHEY and CDR2 SVGEGT. The CDR3 sequence is 18 residues long. The V segment lost 6 bases and the J segment 4 bases; nucleotides outside the gene matches: 19. The CDR3 nucleotides read TGTGCCAGCAGCCAACTCGGGACAGGCCAAACTACAATCTATGGCTACACCTTC. Its translation: CASSQLGTGQTTIYGYTF.

The V call is TRBV19, the J call TRBJ2-5; D possibly corresponds to TRBD1 (5 bases). Germline CDR1 is LNHDA and CDR2 is SQIVND (reference sequence). The CDR3 consists of 14 residues. Trimming took 5 bases from V and 1 from J, leaving 11 bases between them. Written as DNA, the CDR3 is TGTGCCAGTAGTCCCGACAGACTCCAAGAGACCCAGTACTTC. Protein: CASSPDRLQETQYF.

The rearrangement links TRBV7-9 to TRBJ2-7, with D unclear. The CDR3 extends over 12 amino acids. The V end lost 5 bases, the J end lost 5 bases, and 10 bases lay between the germline ends. Looked up from germline, CDR1 is SEHNR and CDR2 is FQNEAQ (reference sequence). CDR3 coding DNA: TGTGCCAGCAGCCCCTTCGTCGACGAGCAGTACTTC. Translating it yields CASSPFVDEQYF. The full variable domain, rest sourced from reference TRBV7-9 and TRBJ2-7, is DTGVSQNPRHKITKRGQNVTFRCDPISEHNRLYWYRQTLGQGPEFLTYFQNEAQLEKSRLLSDRFSAERPKGSFSTLEIQRTEQGDSAMYLCASSPFVDEQYFGPGTRLTVT.

This sequence joins TRBV3-1 (or the pseudogene TRBV3-2) and TRBJ2-1, with D tentatively TRBD2 (6 bases). Germline CDR1 LGHDT, CDR2 YNNKEL (reference sequence). V was shortened by 4 bases and J by 3 bases, with 13 bases between the two germline ends. CDR3 length: 15 amino acids. The CDR3 protein is CASSPGDQDYNEQFF. In DNA, the CDR3 is TGTGCCAGCAGCCCGGGGGACCAAGACTACAATGAGCAGTTCTTC.

The chain uses TRBV11-2 and TRBJ2-7; D is unresolved. The V gene's germline CDR1 is SGHAT and CDR2 FQNNGV. V lost 0 bases and J 3 bases, leaving 9 bases between the germline ends. The CDR3 is 14 residues long. CDR3 protein: CASSLDGSFYEQYF. The DNA for the CDR3 is TGTGCCAGCAGCTTAGATGGATCCTTCTACGAGCAGTACTTC.